Following are 2 T cell receptor beta chains from one sample sequenced in a study of shared clonotypes between healthy human individuals. TCRdb's copy holds only in-frame clones and misses some; the assay was immunoSEQ multiplex PCR. The sample holds 450,000 to 500,000 clones; around 85% are singletons and the top ten take more than 9.5%. The sequenced material came from PBMCs. These TCRs come from a woman aged 40 to 55 in good health. Some clones in this sample may be carry-over from other donors' samples.

The chain couples TRBV5-1 to TRBJ2-7, with 9 bases that match TRBD1. There are 15 residues in the CDR3. Trimming at V came to 2 bases and at J to 2 bases, leaving 5 bases not matched to a gene. Germline CDR1 SGHRS, CDR2 YFSETQ. DNA of the CDR3: TGCGCCAGCAGCTTACGGGGGACAGGGACCTACGAGCAGTACTTC. Translation gives CASSLRGTGTYEQYF.

In regard to this clone: A single base is all that separates this from a far larger clone, so a read error is likely. This rearrangement joins TRBV30 to TRBJ1-1; D possibly corresponds to TRBD1 (5 bases). V lost 5 bases and J 0 bases, leaving 10 bases between the germline ends. CDR3 size: 13 residues. The V gene's germline CDR1 is GTSNPN and CDR2 SVGIG (reference sequence). The CDR3 reads CAWGGNMNTEAFF. CDR3 coding DNA: TGTGCCTGGGGGGGAAACATGAACACTGAAGCTTTCTTT.